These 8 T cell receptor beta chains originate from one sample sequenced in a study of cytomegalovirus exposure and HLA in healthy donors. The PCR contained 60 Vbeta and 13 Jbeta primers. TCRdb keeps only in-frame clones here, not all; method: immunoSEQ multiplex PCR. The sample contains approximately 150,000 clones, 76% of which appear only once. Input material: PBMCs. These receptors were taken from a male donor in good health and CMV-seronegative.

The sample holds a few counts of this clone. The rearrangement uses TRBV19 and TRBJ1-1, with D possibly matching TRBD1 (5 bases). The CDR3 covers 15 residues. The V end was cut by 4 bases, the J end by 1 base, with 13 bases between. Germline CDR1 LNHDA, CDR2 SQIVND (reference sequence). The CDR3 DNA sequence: TGTGCCAGTAGTAGCGTCCAGGGCGGGAACACTGAAGCTTTCTTT. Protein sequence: CASSSVQGGNTEAFF.

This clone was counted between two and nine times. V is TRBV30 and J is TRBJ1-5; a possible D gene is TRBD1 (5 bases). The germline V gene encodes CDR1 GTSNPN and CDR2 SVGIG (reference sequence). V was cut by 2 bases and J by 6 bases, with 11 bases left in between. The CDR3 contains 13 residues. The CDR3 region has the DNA TGTGCCTGGAGTCAAGGGAGGGGTCAGCCCCAGCATTTT. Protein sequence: CAWSQGRGQPQHF.

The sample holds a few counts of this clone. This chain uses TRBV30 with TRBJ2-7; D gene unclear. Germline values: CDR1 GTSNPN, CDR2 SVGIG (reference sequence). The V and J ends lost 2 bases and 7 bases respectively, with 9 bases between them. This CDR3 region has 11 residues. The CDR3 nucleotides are TGTGCCTGGAGTCCCGCCAGGGAGCAGTACTTC. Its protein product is CAWSPAREQYF. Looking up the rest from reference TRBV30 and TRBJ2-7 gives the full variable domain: SQTIHQWPATLVQPVGSPLSLECTVEGTSNPNLYWYRQAAGRGLQLLFYSVGIGQISSEVPQNLSASRPQDRQFILSSKKLLLSDSGFYLCAWSPAREQYFGPGTRLTVT.

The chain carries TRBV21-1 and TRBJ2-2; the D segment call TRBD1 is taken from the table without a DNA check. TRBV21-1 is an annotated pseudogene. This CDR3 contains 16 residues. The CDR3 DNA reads TGTGCCAGCAGCAAAGCGAACAGGGGGTCAACCGGGGAGCTGTTTTTT. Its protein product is CASSKANRGSTGELFF.

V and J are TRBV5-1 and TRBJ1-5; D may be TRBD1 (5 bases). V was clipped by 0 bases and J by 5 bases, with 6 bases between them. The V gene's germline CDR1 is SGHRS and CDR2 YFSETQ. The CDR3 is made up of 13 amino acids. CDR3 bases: TGCGCCAGCAGCTTGGGGGGGGATCAGCCCCAGCATTTT. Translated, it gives CASSLGGDQPQHF.

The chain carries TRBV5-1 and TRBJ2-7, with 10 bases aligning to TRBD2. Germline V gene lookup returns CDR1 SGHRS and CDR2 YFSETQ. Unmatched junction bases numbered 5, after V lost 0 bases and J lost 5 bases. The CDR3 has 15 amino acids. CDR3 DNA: TGCGCCAGCAGCTTGGTGTCTAGCGGGAGCGACGAGCAGTACTTC. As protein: CASSLVSSGSDEQYF. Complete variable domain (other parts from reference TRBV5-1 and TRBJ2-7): KAGVTQTPRYLIKTRGQQVTLSCSPISGHRSVSWYQQTPGQGLQFLFEYFSETQRNKGNFPGRFSGRQFSNSRSEMNVSTLELGDSALYLCASSLVSSGSDEQYFGPGTRLTVT.

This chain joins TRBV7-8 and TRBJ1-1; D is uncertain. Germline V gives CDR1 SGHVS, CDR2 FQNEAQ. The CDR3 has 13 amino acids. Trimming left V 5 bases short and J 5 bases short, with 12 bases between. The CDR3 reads CASSPLEQTEAFF. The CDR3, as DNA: TGTGCCAGCAGCCCTTTAGAACAGACTGAAGCTTTCTTT.

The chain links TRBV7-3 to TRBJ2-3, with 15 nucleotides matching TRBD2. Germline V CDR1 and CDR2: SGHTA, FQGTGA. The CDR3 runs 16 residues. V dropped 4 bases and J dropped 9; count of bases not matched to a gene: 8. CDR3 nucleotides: TGTGCCAGCAGCTCCTGGACTAGCGGGGGGGGTGAGACGCAGTATTTT. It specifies CASSSWTSGGGETQYF.